The 19 T cell receptor beta chains reported below all come from one sample, sequenced in a study of naive and memory T cell subsets. The beta constant-region primer was an equimolar mix of two oligonucleotides covering TRBC1 and TRBC2. Nested alpha and beta constant-region primers with the SP2 primer drove four PCR rounds on ligated cDNA. Each CDR3 protein is one row after TCRdb ran MiXCR on the UMI-ligation and nested PCR reads. The table records around 110,000 distinct CDR3 sequences, around 35% of them present only once. Sequenced sample: central memory CD4+ T cells from blood. Receptors originate from a human donor in good health.

This clonotype was recorded at least ten times. The rearrangement links TRBV3-1 to TRBJ2-3, with D possibly TRBD2 on 5 matching bases. The germline gives CDR1 LGHDT, CDR2 YNNKEL (reference sequence). Trimming cost V 5 bases and J 8 bases, with 17 bases left between them. CDR3 length equals 14 residues. The CDR3 nucleotides read TGTGCCAGCAGCTTCGGGAAGGGAACCATTACGCAGTATTTT. Amino acids: CASSFGKGTITQYF.

The chain has TRBV7-9 and TRBJ2-7; 11 bases match TRBD1. V was clipped by 4 bases and J by 1 base; unmatched bases: 12. The length of the CDR3 is 18 residues. Germline assignment: CDR1 SEHNR and CDR2 FQNEAQ (reference sequence). CDR3 amino acids: CASSSDTGTGGESYEQYF. Here the CDR3 DNA reads TGTGCCAGCAGCTCCGATACGGGGACAGGGGGGGAGTCCTACGAGCAGTACTTC.

At least ten counts were recorded for this clonotype. This chain's CDR3 is CSASEREGLQTQYF. As DNA, the CDR3 is TGCAGTGCTAGTGAGCGGGAGGGCCTACAGACCCAGTACTTC. V gene TRBV20-1 combines with J gene TRBJ2-5; 10 nucleotides align to TRBD2. This CDR3 region has 14 residues. The V segment lost 3 bases and the J segment 6 bases; nucleotides outside the gene matches: 7. CDR1 is DFQATT and CDR2 is SNEGSKA in the germline V gene (reference sequence).

This clonotype occurred many times. The chain is built from TRBV28 and TRBJ2-1, with D unresolved. Trimming cost V 2 bases and J 7 bases, with 9 bases left between them. Germline assignment: CDR1 MDHEN and CDR2 SYDVKM. This CDR3 contains 13 residues. Here the CDR3 DNA reads TGTGCCAGCAGTTTACCGCTAGGGAATGAGCAGTTCTTC. Translated: CASSLPLGNEQFF.

The rearrangement uses TRBV3-1 and TRBJ2-1; 7 positions agree with TRBD2. V dropped 7 bases and J dropped 8; count of bases not matched to a gene: 11. Per germline, CDR1 LGHDT and CDR2 YNNKEL (reference sequence). This CDR3 has 14 residues. The CDR3 DNA is TGTGCCAGCATAATGTCTAGCGGATCGGATGAGCAGTTCTTC. It yields the protein CASIMSSGSDEQFF.

The V gene is TRBV6-2 or TRBV6-3, the J gene TRBJ1-5; perhaps TRBD1 as D (5 bases). This CDR3 contains 17 residues. Germline V lookup: CDR1 MNHEY, CDR2 SVGEGT. Trimming removed 6 bases from V and 0 bases from J, with 18 bases in between. Written as DNA, the CDR3 is TGTGCCAGCAGCACTACCCCCCGGGGGTATAGCAATCAGCCCCAGCATTTT. Amino acids: CASSTTPRGYSNQPQHF.

V gene TRBV12-3 or TRBV12-4 combines with J gene TRBJ1-2; D is undetermined. The CDR3 totals 17 residues. V dropped 0 bases and J dropped 0 bases, with 14 bases sitting between them. This CDR3 reads CASSLATKRHTNYGYTF. In nucleotides, the CDR3 is TGTGCCAGCAGTTTAGCGACGAAGAGGCATACTAACTATGGCTACACCTTC.

In nucleotides, the CDR3 is TGTGCCAGCAGCTTAGCCGGGAGAATAGAGACCCAGTACTTC. It is translated as CASSLAGRIETQYF. V gene TRBV7-2 combines with J gene TRBJ2-5, with D possibly being TRBD2 (6 bases). Germline V gene sequence: CDR1 SGHTA, CDR2 FQGNSA. Trimming shortened V by 0 bases and J by 4 bases, and 9 bases separated the two germline ends. The CDR3 has 14 residues.

This clonotype has a handful of counts. The genes are TRBV5-6 and TRBJ2-1, with 13 bases that match TRBD2. Trimming took 3 bases from V and 8 from J; bases not matched to a gene: 5. The CDR3 has 15 amino acids. The germline CDR1 and CDR2 sequences are SGHDT and YYEEEE. The CDR3 nucleotides read TGTGCCAGCAGCTCAACTAGCGGGAGGGCCGATGAGCAGTTCTTC. Amino acids: CASSSTSGRADEQFF.

V gene TRBV27 combines with J gene TRBJ2-7; 8 bases agree with TRBD1. Germline-derived CDR1 and CDR2 are MNHEY and SMNVEV (reference sequence). The CDR3 sequence is 14 residues long. After removal of 5 bases from V and 2 bases from J, the junction contained 5 bases not matched to a gene. The CDR3, as DNA: TGTGCCAGCAGTATCGACAGGGGTCCCTACGAGCAGTACTTC. It specifies CASSIDRGPYEQYF.

This clonotype was picked up a small number of times. The genes are TRBV7-8 and TRBJ2-3; D may be TRBD1 (6 bases). The CDR3 has 14 residues. Per germline, CDR1 SGHVS and CDR2 FQNEAQ. The germline V and J ends were trimmed by 5 bases and 1 base, with 10 bases remaining between them. The CDR3 DNA reads TGTGCCAGCAGCCAGGGACACCGCACAGATACGCAGTATTTT. It codes for CASSQGHRTDTQYF.

This chain connects TRBV5-6 to TRBJ1-1; TRBD1 agrees at 9 bases. The CDR3 contains 15 residues. The ends lost 3 bases at V and 5 bases at J; junction bases unmatched: 8. The germline V gene has CDR1 SGHDT and CDR2 YYEEEE. The CDR3 bases are TGTGCCAGCAGCTCAAGACAGGGGGTCCAAACTGAAGCTTTCTTT. Protein sequence: CASSSRQGVQTEAFF.

The chain carries TRBV6-1 and TRBJ2-4; TRBD1 matches 7 bases. Germline loops: CDR1 MNHNS, CDR2 SASEGT. The CDR3 totals 18 residues. V dropped 6 bases and J dropped 1; count of bases not matched to a gene: 15. CDR3 nucleotide sequence: TGTGCCAGCAGGATAGCCGACAGGGAAGTTGTGGCCAAAAACATTCAGTACTTC. Translated, it gives CASRIADREVVAKNIQYF.

This chain connects TRBV12-3 or TRBV12-4 to TRBJ1-5; 8 bases are shared with TRBD1. The V segment lost 6 bases and the J segment 10 bases; nucleotides outside the gene matches: 8. The CDR3 has 13 residues. CDR3 coding DNA: TGTGCCAGCAGCCTAGGGACAGGTGAACCCCAGCATTTT. It specifies CASSLGTGEPQHF.

The chain uses TRBV20-1 and TRBJ2-2; 7 nucleotides match TRBD2. The CDR3 sequence is 15 residues long. The V gene end was trimmed by 3 bases and the J gene end by 6 bases; junction bases not matched to a gene: 10. CDR1 and CDR2 from the germline V gene are DFQATT and SNEGSKA (reference sequence). CDR3 nucleotides: TGCAGTGCTAGCCGGGCGGGAGCGTCAGCCGGGGAGCTGTTTTTT. This encodes CSASRAGASAGELFF.

The V and J genes are TRBV20-1 and TRBJ2-3, with D possibly being TRBD2 (6 bases). The V end lost 6 bases, the J end lost 3 bases, and 16 bases lay between the germline ends. The CDR3 loop spans 14 amino acids. Germline values: CDR1 DFQATT, CDR2 SNEGSKA (reference sequence). The CDR3 spells CSAAPRLVTDTQYF. The CDR3 bases are TGCAGTGCAGCCCCGAGACTAGTGACAGATACGCAGTATTTT.

V is TRBV5-4 and J is TRBJ2-6; tentatively, D is TRBD1 (6 bases). The V and J ends lost 1 base and 4 bases respectively, with 9 bases between them. This CDR3 is built from 15 residues. Germline CDR1 and CDR2: SGHNT and YYREEE (reference sequence). The CDR3 DNA is TGTGCCAGCAGCTTGACAGGGTCAGGGGCCAACGTCCTGACTTTC. Residues: CASSLTGSGANVLTF. The full variable domain, its missing parts supplied by reference TRBV5-4 and TRBJ2-6, is ETGVTQSPTHLIKTRGQQVTLRCSSQSGHNTVSWYQQALGQGPQFIFQYYREEENGRGNFPPRFSGLQFPNYSSELNVNALELDDSALYLCASSLTGSGANVLTFGAGSRLTVL.

This clonotype was recorded a few times. J is TRBJ2-3 and V is TRBV2; weak D call: TRBD2 (5 bases). The germline gives CDR1 SNHLY, CDR2 FYNNEI. V gave up 7 bases and J gave up 6 bases, with 14 bases separating them. This CDR3 comprises 13 residues. The CDR3 loop reads CASIGLLGDTQYF. The CDR3, as DNA: TGTGCCAGCATCGGACTTTTAGGGGATACGCAGTATTTT.

The chain links TRBV11-2 to TRBJ2-4; 10 bases are shared with TRBD1. Looked up from germline, CDR1 is SGHAT and CDR2 is FQNNGV. V was pared by 10 bases and J by 0 bases, with 6 bases of the junction left unmatched. The CDR3 runs 15 residues. CDR3 sequence (DNA): TGTGCCACCCTGGACAGGGGGATAGCCAAAAACATTCAGTACTTC. It translates to CATLDRGIAKNIQYF.